The T cell receptor beta chain described here comes from a study of shared clonotypes between healthy human individuals. The study, taken as a whole, reports: Larger richness was generally estimated for naive than memory subsets.

Germline loops: CDR1 SGHRS, CDR2 YFSETQ. The CDR3 loop spans 12 amino acids. Between the trimmed V and J ends, which lost 5 bases and 9 bases, there was a span of 15 bases. Only in-frame clones appear in the TCRdb table, and some are missing; sequencing was by immunoSEQ multiplex PCR. The sample lists around 600,000 clones, 95% to 98% occurring once. On this clone: Its antigen remains unknown.

CD45RA+ naive and CD45RA-negative memory subsets were separated from CD4+ cells. The chain has TRBV5-1 and TRBJ2-7; a possible D gene is TRBD1 (6 bases). Sequencing was carried out using naive CD4+ T cells sorted from blood. Noted subset: CD45RA+ positively selected. This clonotype originated in a young woman in good health. The CDR3 sequence is CASSPGGFWQYF. As DNA, the CDR3 is TGCGCCAGCAGTCCTGGGGGCTTTTGGCAGTACTTC.